The 18 T cell receptor beta chains below all came from one sample that was sequenced in a study of shared clonotypes between healthy human individuals. Method: immunoSEQ multiplex PCR; TCRdb's copy keeps in-frame clones and lacks some. The sample carries a few million clones, just under 95% recorded once. Naive CD8 populations comprised CD45RO-negative cells positively selected for CCR7, excluding terminally differentiated effector memory CD45RA+ cells. The sequenced material came from naive CD8+ T cells from PBMCs. The receptors were sampled from a young man in good health. Some clones in this sample may be carry-over from other donors' samples.

V gene TRBV11-2 combines with J gene TRBJ1-1; D not certain. The V gene's germline CDR1 is SGHAT and CDR2 FQNNGV. There are 15 residues in the CDR3. The V end was cut by 4 bases, the J end by 1 base, with 13 bases between. In nucleotides, the CDR3 is TGTGCCAGCAGCTCCATCCAGGACGGGAACACTGAAGCTTTCTTT. This codes for CASSSIQDGNTEAFF. The full variable domain, its missing parts supplied by reference TRBV11-2 and TRBJ1-1, is EAGVAQSPRYKIIEKRQSVAFWCNPISGHATLYWYQQILGQGPKLLIQFQNNGVVDDSQLPKDRFSAERLKGVDSTLKIQPAKLEDSAVYLCASSSIQDGNTEAFFGQGTRLTVV.

The rearrangement uses TRBV28 and TRBJ1-1; 11 nucleotides align to TRBD1. V shed 1 base and J 0 bases; nucleotides not matched to a gene: 7. The CDR3 is 18 residues long. Germline V gene data show CDR1 as MDHEN and CDR2 as SYDVKM. The CDR3 sequence is CASSLLGQGEGMNTEAFF. Here the CDR3 DNA reads TGTGCCAGCAGTTTATTGGGACAGGGGGAAGGGATGAACACTGAAGCTTTCTTT.

This clone was seen once. The chain is built from TRBV27 and TRBJ2-1; D is ambiguous. V shed 7 bases and J shed 7 bases, with 14 bases lying between them. This CDR3 comprises 13 residues. Germline V gene lookup returns CDR1 MNHEY and CDR2 SMNVEV (reference sequence). Here the CDR3 DNA reads TGTGCCAGCACCAACAACATGGGGAATGAGCAGTTCTTC. It translates to CASTNNMGNEQFF.

The J gene is TRBJ2-7, the V gene TRBV7-6, with TRBD1 matching 10 bases. In germline, CDR1 is SGHVS, CDR2 FNYEAQ. Trimming removed 5 bases from V and 3 bases from J; junction bases left unmatched: 7. This CDR3 is 15 amino acids long. CDR3 residues: CASSHDRGHSYEQYF. The CDR3 DNA follows: TGTGCCAGCAGCCACGACAGGGGGCACAGCTACGAGCAGTACTTC.

The chain joins TRBV5-1 to TRBJ2-3; possibly TRBD2 for D (6 bases). V was clipped by 6 bases and J by 2 bases, with 16 bases between them. The V gene's germline CDR1 is SGHRS and CDR2 YFSETQ. CDR3 size: 15 residues. CDR3 sequence: CASNPFGLPTDTQYF. The CDR3 DNA reads as TGCGCCAGCAACCCATTCGGACTACCCACAGATACGCAGTATTTT.

This clone was detected only a few times. Other DNA sequences from this sample encode an identical CDR3 as well. The rearrangement links TRBV2 to TRBJ2-3, with D perhaps TRBD1 (6 bases). CDR1 is SNHLY and CDR2 is FYNNEI in the germline V gene. V was clipped by 5 bases and J by 0 bases, with 12 bases between them. CDR3 length equals 15 residues. The CDR3 protein is CASSPGTSSTDTQYF. DNA of the CDR3: TGTGCCAGCAGTCCCGGGACATCTAGCACAGATACGCAGTATTTT. The full variable domain, its missing parts supplied by reference TRBV2 and TRBJ2-3, is EPEVTQTPSHQVTQMGQEVILRCVPISNHLYFYWYRQILGQKVEFLVSFYNNEISEKSEIFDDQFSVERPDGSNFTLKIRSTKLEDSAMYFCASSPGTSSTDTQYFGPGTRLTVL.

The CDR3 DNA is TGTGCCAGCAGTTTTTTGGGGATTCAGGGGCAGTTCTTC. This sequence encodes CASSFLGIQGQFF. The rearrangement links TRBV27 to TRBJ2-1, with D possibly being TRBD1 (5 bases). V lost 3 bases and J lost 12, with 15 bases in between. Germline V CDR1 and CDR2: MNHEY, SMNVEV (reference sequence). This CDR3 has 13 amino acids.

On this clone itself: Other DNA sequences in the sample encode the same CDR3. The rearrangement joins TRBV27 to TRBJ1-5; 8 positions match TRBD1. Germline CDR1 is MNHEY and CDR2 is SMNVEV (reference sequence). After removal of 2 bases from V and 6 bases from J, the junction contained 3 bases not matched to a gene. The CDR3 has 14 amino acids. This CDR3 reads CASSLTGGGQPQHF. The DNA of the CDR3 is TGTGCCAGCAGTTTAACAGGGGGTGGTCAGCCCCAGCATTTT.

V is TRBV9 and J is TRBJ2-3; D tentatively fits TRBD1 or TRBD2 (5 bases each). The CDR3 runs 15 residues. CDR1 and CDR2 (germline): SGDLS, YYNGEE. V lost 4 bases and J 6 bases, leaving 18 bases between the germline ends. CDR3 sequence: CASSHPPEGPDTQYF. The CDR3 DNA sequence: TGTGCCAGCAGCCACCCCCCCGAGGGGCCCGATACGCAGTATTTT. The whole variable domain, remainder taken from reference TRBV9 and TRBJ2-3, is DSGVTQTPKHLITATGQRVTLRCSPRSGDLSVYWYQQSLDQGLQFLIQYYNGEERAKGNILERFSAQQFPDLHSELNLSSLELGDSALYFCASSHPPEGPDTQYFGPGTRLTVL.

J is TRBJ2-3 and V is TRBV6-6; D assignment may be TRBD1 or TRBD2 (5 bases each). V lost 2 bases and J 5 bases, leaving 11 bases between the germline ends. Germline lookup yields CDR1 MNHNY and CDR2 SVGAGI (reference sequence). The CDR3 runs 14 residues. In DNA form, the CDR3 reads TGTGCCAGCAGTTACCCCGGGACGCAAGATACGCAGTATTTT. The encoded protein is CASSYPGTQDTQYF.

The chain uses TRBV27 and TRBJ2-7; TRBD2 matches 9 bases. The CDR3 has 14 residues. V shed 8 bases, J shed 0 bases, and the junction held 5 bases outside the gene matches. CDR1 MNHEY and CDR2 SMNVEV come from the germline V gene (reference sequence). Here the CDR3 reads CASARLADSYEQYF. The CDR3 nucleotides are TGTGCCAGCGCGAGACTAGCGGACTCCTACGAGCAGTACTTC.

This clone was seen only once. The chain combines TRBV19 with TRBJ1-1, with D possibly TRBD1 on 5 matching bases. The V end was cut by 5 bases, the J end by 2 bases, with 6 bases between. The CDR3 contains 12 residues. Germline lookup yields CDR1 LNHDA and CDR2 SQIVND (reference sequence). The CDR3 region has the DNA TGTGCCAGTAGTTGGACAAACACTGAAGCTTTCTTT. This translates into CASSWTNTEAFF.

The V gene is TRBV20-1, the J gene TRBJ1-1; D remains ambiguous. V lost 7 bases, J lost 1 base, and 4 bases lay in between. The CDR3 is 10 residues long. CDR1 is DFQATT and CDR2 is SNEGSKA in the germline V gene (reference sequence). The CDR3 sequence is CSVWNTEAFF. CDR3 sequence (DNA): TGCAGTGTGTGGAACACTGAAGCTTTCTTT.

The rearrangement uses TRBV15 and TRBJ2-5; 8 nucleotides match TRBD1. Per the germline V gene, CDR1 is LNHNV and CDR2 is YYDKDF (reference sequence). The CDR3 length is 12 residues. J was trimmed by 5 bases and V by 8 bases; bases with no gene match: 4. The CDR3 spells CATHRQGETQYF. CDR3 coding DNA: TGTGCCACCCACAGACAGGGGGAGACCCAGTACTTC.

This chain links TRBV27 with TRBJ2-7, with D possibly being TRBD2 (5 bases). The CDR3 is 14 amino acids. V was clipped by 6 bases and J by 0 bases, with 12 bases between them. CDR1 is MNHEY, CDR2 SMNVEV, per germline (reference sequence). The chain's CDR3 is CASRMRATSYEQYF. For the CDR3, the DNA is TGTGCCAGCAGAATGCGGGCTACCTCCTACGAGCAGTACTTC.

J is TRBJ2-1 and V is TRBV27; D is perhaps TRBD1 or TRBD2 (5 bases each). V was cut by 6 bases and J by 4 bases, with 13 bases left in between. The CDR3 consists of 14 residues. Germline loops: CDR1 MNHEY, CDR2 SMNVEV (reference sequence). Here the CDR3 DNA reads TGTGCCAGCAGGTGGGGGACCCTTTACAATGAGCAGTTCTTC. It specifies CASRWGTLYNEQFF.

Concerning this clone itself: One junction end disagrees with the germline gene, perhaps due to a read error. J is TRBJ2-7 and V is TRBV7-9; weak D call: TRBD1 (5 bases). Germline loops: CDR1 SEHNR, CDR2 FQNEAQ (reference sequence). The CDR3 consists of 12 residues. The CDR3 protein is CASSLLGPPIRF. CDR3 coding DNA: TGTGCCAGCAGCTTATTGGGGCCTCCCATCAGGTTC.

The rearrangement joins TRBV4-3 to TRBJ2-6; D is perhaps TRBD1 (5 bases). Between the trimmed V and J ends, which lost 0 bases and 0 bases, there was a span of 15 bases. This CDR3 spans 19 amino acids. The germline V gene has CDR1 LGHNA and CDR2 YSLEER. The CDR3 region is CASSQEQVPLISGANVLTF. CDR3 bases: TGCGCCAGCAGCCAAGAACAGGTACCCCTTATCTCTGGGGCCAACGTCCTGACTTTC.